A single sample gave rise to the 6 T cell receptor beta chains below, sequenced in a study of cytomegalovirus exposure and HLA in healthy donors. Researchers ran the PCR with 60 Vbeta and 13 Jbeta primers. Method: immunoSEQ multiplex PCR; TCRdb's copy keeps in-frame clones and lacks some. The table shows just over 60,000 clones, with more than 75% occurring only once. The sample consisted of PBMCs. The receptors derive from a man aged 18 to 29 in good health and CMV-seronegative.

CDR3 residues: CASIQGAGNTEAFF. DNA for the CDR3: TGTGCCAGCATCCAGGGGGCAGGGAACACTGAAGCTTTCTTT. The rearrangement uses TRBV7-9 and TRBJ1-1; TRBD1 aligns across 8 bases. Germline trimming cut 7 bases from V and 1 base from J; bases unmatched to any gene: 5. The CDR3 is 14 residues long. Germline lookup yields CDR1 SEHNR and CDR2 FQNEAQ (reference sequence).

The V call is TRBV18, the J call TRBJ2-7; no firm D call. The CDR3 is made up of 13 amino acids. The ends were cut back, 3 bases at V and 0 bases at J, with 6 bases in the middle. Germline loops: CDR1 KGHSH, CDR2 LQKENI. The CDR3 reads CASSPTDSYEQYF. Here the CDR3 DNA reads TGTGCCAGCTCACCCACAGACTCCTACGAGCAGTACTTC.

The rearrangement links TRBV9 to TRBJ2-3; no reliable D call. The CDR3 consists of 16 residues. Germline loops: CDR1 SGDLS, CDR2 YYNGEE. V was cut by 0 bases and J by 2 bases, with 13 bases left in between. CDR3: CASSVATVRHTDTQYF. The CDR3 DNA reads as TGTGCCAGCAGCGTAGCTACCGTCAGACACACAGATACGCAGTATTTT.

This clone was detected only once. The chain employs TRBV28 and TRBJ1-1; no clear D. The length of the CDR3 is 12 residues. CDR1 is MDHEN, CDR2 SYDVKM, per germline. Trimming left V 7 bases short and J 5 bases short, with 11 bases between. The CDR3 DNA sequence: TGTGCCAGCATTAAGGGAGCTACTGAAGCTTTCTTT. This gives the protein CASIKGATEAFF.

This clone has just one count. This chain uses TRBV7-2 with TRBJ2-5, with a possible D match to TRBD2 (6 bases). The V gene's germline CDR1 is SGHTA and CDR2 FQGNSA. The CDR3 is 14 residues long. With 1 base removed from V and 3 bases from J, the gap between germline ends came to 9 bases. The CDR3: CASSLEWGEETQYF. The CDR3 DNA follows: TGTGCCAGCAGCTTAGAGTGGGGGGAAGAGACCCAGTACTTC.

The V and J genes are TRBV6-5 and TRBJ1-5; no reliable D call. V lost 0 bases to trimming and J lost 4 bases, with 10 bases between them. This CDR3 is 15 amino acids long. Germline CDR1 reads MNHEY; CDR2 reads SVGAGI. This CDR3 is CASSYSRAVNQPQHF. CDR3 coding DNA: TGTGCCAGCAGTTACTCGAGGGCGGTTAATCAGCCCCAGCATTTT.